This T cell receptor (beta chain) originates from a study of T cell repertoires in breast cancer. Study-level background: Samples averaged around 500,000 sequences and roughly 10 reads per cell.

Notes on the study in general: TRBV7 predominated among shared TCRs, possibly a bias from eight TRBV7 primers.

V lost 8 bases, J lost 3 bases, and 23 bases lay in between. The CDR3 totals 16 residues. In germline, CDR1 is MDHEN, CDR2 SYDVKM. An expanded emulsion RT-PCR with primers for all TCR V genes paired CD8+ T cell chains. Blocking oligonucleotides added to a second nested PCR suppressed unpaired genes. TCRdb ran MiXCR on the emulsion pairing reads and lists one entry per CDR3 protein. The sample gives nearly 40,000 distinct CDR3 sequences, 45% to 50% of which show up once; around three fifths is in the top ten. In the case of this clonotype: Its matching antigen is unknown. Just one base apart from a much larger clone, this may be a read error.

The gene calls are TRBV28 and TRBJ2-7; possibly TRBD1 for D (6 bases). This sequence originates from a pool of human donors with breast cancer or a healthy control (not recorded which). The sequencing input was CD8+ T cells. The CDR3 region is CASGKSSAGESYEQYF. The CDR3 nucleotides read TGTGCCAGCGGCAAATCAAGCGCAGGGGAAAGCTACGAGCAGTACTTC.